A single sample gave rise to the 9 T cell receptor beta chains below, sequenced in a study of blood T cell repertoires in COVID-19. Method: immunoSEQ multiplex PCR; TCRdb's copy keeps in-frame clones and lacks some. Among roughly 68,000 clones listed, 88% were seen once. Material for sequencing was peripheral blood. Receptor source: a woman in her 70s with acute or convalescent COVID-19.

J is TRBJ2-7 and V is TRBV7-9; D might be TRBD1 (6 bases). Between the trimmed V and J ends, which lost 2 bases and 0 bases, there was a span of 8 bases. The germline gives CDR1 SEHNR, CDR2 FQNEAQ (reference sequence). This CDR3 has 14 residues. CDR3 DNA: TGTGCCAGCAGCTTACTGGGGGCCTCCTACGAGCAGTACTTC. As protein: CASSLLGASYEQYF.

In nucleotides, the CDR3 is TGCGCCAGCAGCCGAGACCCCGCGGGGGCCCTCCCTAATGAGCAGTTCTTC. This translates into CASSRDPAGALPNEQFF. The chain couples TRBV4-3 to TRBJ2-1, with a tentative D call TRBD2 (7 bases). The CDR3 has 17 residues. V lost 4 bases and J 7 bases, leaving 23 bases between the germline ends. Germline V gene data show CDR1 as LGHNA and CDR2 as YSLEER.

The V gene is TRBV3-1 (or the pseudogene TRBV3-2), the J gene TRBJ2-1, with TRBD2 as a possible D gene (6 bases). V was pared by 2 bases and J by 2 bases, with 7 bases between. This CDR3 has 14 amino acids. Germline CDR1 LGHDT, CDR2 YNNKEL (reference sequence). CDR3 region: CASSQPGAYNEQFF. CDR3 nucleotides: TGTGCCAGCAGCCAACCGGGGGCCTACAATGAGCAGTTCTTC.

In DNA form, the CDR3 reads TGTGCCAGCAGCCAACGGACAGGACCTAGTCCCTCTGGAAACACCATATATTTT. This encodes CASSQRTGPSPSGNTIYF. The chain links TRBV3-1 (or the pseudogene TRBV3-2) to TRBJ1-3; 7 nucleotides align to TRBD1. CDR1 LGHDT and CDR2 YNNKEL come from the germline V gene (reference sequence). J was trimmed by 0 bases and V by 2 bases; bases with no gene match: 10. The CDR3 consists of 18 residues.

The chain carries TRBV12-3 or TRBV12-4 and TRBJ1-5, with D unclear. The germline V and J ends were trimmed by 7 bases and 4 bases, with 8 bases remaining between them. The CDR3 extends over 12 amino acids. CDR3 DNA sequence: TGTGCCAGCACTCTAACGAATCAGCCCCAGCATTTT. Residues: CASTLTNQPQHF.

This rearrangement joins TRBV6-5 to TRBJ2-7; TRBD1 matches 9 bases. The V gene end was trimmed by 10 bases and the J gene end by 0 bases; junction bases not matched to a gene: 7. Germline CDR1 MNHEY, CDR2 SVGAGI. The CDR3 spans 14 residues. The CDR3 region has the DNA TGTGCCACCGAGGACAGGGGATTCTCCTACGAGCAGTACTTC. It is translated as CATEDRGFSYEQYF.

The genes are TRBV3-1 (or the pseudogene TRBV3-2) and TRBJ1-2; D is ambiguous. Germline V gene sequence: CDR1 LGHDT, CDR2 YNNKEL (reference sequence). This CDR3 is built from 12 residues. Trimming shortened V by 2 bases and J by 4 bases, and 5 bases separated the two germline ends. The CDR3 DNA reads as TGTGCCAGCAGCCAACCTAGCTATGGCTACACCTTC. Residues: CASSQPSYGYTF.

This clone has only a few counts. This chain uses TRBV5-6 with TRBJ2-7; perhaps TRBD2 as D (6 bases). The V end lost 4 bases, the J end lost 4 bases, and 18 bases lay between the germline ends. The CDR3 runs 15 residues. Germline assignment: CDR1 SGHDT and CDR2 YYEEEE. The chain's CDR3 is CASSGLLATDYEQYF. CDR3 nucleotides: TGTGCCAGCAGCGGGCTACTAGCTACTGATTACGAGCAGTACTTC. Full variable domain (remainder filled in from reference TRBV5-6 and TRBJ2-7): DAGVTQSPTHLIKTRGQQVTLRCSPKSGHDTVSWYQQALGQGPQFIFQYYEEEERQRGNFPDRFSGHQFPNYSSELNVNALLLGDSALYLCASSGLLATDYEQYFGPGTRLTVT.

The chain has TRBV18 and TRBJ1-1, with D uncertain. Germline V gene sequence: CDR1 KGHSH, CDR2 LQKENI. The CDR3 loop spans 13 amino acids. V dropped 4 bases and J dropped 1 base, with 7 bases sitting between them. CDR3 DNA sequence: TGTGCCAGCTCACGTACGAGGAACACTGAAGCTTTCTTT. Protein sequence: CASSRTRNTEAFF.